Below, 12 T cell receptor beta chains from the same sample are listed, as sequenced in a study of persistence of HIV-infected CD4 T cells. Sequencing used immunoSEQ version 4 in survey mode. Using immunoSEQ multiplex PCR, the repertoire was profiled, and TCRdb retains in-frame clones only, with some absent. The table has more than 45,000 clones, 75% to 85% seen once. Their recognized antigens are unknown. Cells were stimulated with CMV-infected fibroblast lysates at roughly 9.1 ug/mL. Memory cells lacking CD40L and CD69 with high CD45RO were sorted. The sample consisted of CD4+ T cells sorted from PBMCs after roughly 18-hour stimulation, taken from a patient who received antiretroviral therapy. Every receptor here comes from an adult man with HIV who was CMV-seropositive.

The chain carries TRBV4-1 and TRBJ1-2; no firm D call. The CDR3 loop spans 14 amino acids. Germline loops: CDR1 MGHRA, CDR2 YSYEKL. V was clipped by 0 bases and J by 7 bases, with 12 bases between them. The CDR3 is CASSQDYGLAGYTF. DNA of the CDR3: TGCGCCAGCAGCCAAGATTACGGATTGGCTGGCTACACCTTC.

The chain uses TRBV7-2 and TRBJ2-7, with 15 bases matching TRBD2. In germline, CDR1 is SGHTA, CDR2 FQGNSA. The V segment lost 2 bases and the J segment 5 bases; nucleotides outside the gene matches: 7. The CDR3 contains 17 residues. The chain's CDR3 is CASSLPGLAGGRNEQYF. Here the CDR3 DNA reads TGTGCCAGCAGCTTACCGGGACTAGCGGGAGGAAGGAACGAGCAGTACTTC.

This rearrangement joins TRBV9 to TRBJ2-6; D is perhaps TRBD1 (6 bases). Trimming took off 4 bases at V and 4 bases at J, with 9 bases between the two ends. Germline V CDR1 and CDR2: SGDLS, YYNGEE. CDR3 length: 14 residues. The CDR3: CASSPGTGANVLTF. For the CDR3, the DNA is TGTGCCAGCAGCCCAGGGACAGGGGCCAACGTCCTGACTTTC.

This chain uses TRBV4-2 with TRBJ2-1; the match to TRBD2 covers 12 bases. Trimming took 0 bases from V and 10 from J; bases not matched to a gene: 7. There are 16 residues in the CDR3. Looked up from germline, CDR1 is LGHNA and CDR2 is YNFKEQ. CDR3 residues: CASSQEETSGSGEQFF. In DNA, the CDR3 is TGTGCCAGCAGCCAAGAGGAGACTAGCGGGAGTGGAGAGCAGTTCTTC.

The rearrangement joins TRBV15 to TRBJ2-3; 7 bases agree with TRBD2. V lost 3 bases and J lost 4; bases outside the gene matches: 10. The CDR3 has 16 residues. Germline V gives CDR1 LNHNV, CDR2 YYDKDF (reference sequence). CDR3 loop: CATSRGPGGRADTQYF. CDR3 bases: TGTGCCACCAGCAGGGGCCCGGGGGGTCGGGCAGATACGCAGTATTTT. Filled out from reference TRBV15 and TRBJ2-3, the complete variable domain reads DAMVIQNPRYQVTQFGKPVTLSCSQTLNHNVMYWYQQKSSQAPKLLFHYYDKDFNNEADTPDNFQSRRPNTSFCFLDIRSPGLGDTAMYLCATSRGPGGRADTQYFGPGTRLTVL.

This rearrangement joins TRBV14 to TRBJ1-1, with 8 bases that match TRBD1. CDR3 length: 15 residues. Germline CDR1 is SGHDN and CDR2 is FVKESK. Unmatched junction bases numbered 5, after V lost 4 bases and J lost 1 base. CDR3 in DNA: TGTGCCAGCAGCCGCTCGACAGGGGCGAACACTGAAGCTTTCTTT. It translates to CASSRSTGANTEAFF.

This clone occurred once. The CDR3 DNA follows: TGTGCCAGCAGAAAGACAGCGGGGGAGCAGTACTTC. As protein: CASRKTAGEQYF. J is TRBJ2-7 and V is TRBV6-6, with 7 bases lining up with TRBD2. The V gene end was trimmed by 6 bases and the J gene end by 7 bases; junction bases not matched to a gene: 6. Germline V CDR1 and CDR2: MNHNY, SVGAGI (reference sequence). This CDR3 region has 12 residues.

The genes are TRBV27 and TRBJ1-4; D is uncertain. Germline V CDR1 and CDR2: MNHEY, SMNVEV (reference sequence). V lost 3 bases and J 8 bases, leaving 10 bases between the germline ends. This CDR3 has 13 amino acids. DNA of the CDR3: TGTGCCAGCAGTTTCATGGAGGGCGAAAAACTGTTTTTT. Its protein is CASSFMEGEKLFF.

The V gene is TRBV7-9, the J gene TRBJ1-2, with D uncertain. CDR1 is SEHNR, CDR2 FQNEAQ, per germline (reference sequence). The CDR3 length is 12 residues. The ends were cut back, 3 bases at V and 5 bases at J, with 7 bases in the middle. The CDR3 DNA follows: TGTGCCAGCAGCTTTAGCGGTTATGGCTACACCTTC. It is translated as CASSFSGYGYTF.

V gene TRBV6-6 combines with J gene TRBJ1-5, with D possibly being TRBD1 (6 bases). Germline V CDR1 and CDR2: MNHNY, SVGAGI (reference sequence). CDR3 length: 13 amino acids. The V end was cut by 6 bases, the J end by 4 bases, with 10 bases between. The CDR3, as DNA: TGTGCCAGCAGCCACAGGGCTAATCAGCCCCAGCATTTT. Its protein is CASSHRANQPQHF.

V gene TRBV5-1 combines with J gene TRBJ2-3; D may be TRBD1 or TRBD2 (5 bases each). Germline loops: CDR1 SGHRS, CDR2 YFSETQ. V was shortened by 4 bases and J by 5 bases, with 20 bases between the two germline ends. This CDR3 spans 16 amino acids. The CDR3 protein is CASSAGTARVQDTQYF. CDR3 coding DNA: TGCGCCAGCAGCGCCGGGACCGCCAGAGTCCAAGATACGCAGTATTTT.

This rearrangement joins TRBV12-3 or TRBV12-4 to TRBJ2-5; D uncertain. V lost 4 bases and J lost 2, with 2 bases in between. The CDR3 covers 11 residues. This CDR3 is CASSSQETQYF. As DNA, the CDR3 is TGTGCCAGCAGTTCACAAGAGACCCAGTACTTC.